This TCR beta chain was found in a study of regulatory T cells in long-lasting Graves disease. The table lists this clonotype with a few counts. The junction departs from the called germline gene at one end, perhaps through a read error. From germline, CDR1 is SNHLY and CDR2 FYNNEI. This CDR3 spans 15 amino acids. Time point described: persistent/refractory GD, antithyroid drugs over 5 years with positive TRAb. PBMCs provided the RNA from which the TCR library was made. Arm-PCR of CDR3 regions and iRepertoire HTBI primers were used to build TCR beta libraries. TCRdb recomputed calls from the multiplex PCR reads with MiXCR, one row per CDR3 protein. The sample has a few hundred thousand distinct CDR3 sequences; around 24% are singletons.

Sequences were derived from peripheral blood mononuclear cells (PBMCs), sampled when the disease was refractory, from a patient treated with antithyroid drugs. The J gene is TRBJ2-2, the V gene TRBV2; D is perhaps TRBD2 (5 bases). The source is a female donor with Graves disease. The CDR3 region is CAGSGEGTIGGELFF. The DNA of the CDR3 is TGTGCCGGCAGTGGAGAGGGTACCATTGGCGGGGAGCTGTTTTTT.